This is a list of T cell receptor beta chains from one sample in a study of post-analysis software for immune sequencing data. MiXCR was run by TCRdb on the PCR reads, yielding one entry per CDR3 protein. The table has about 820,000 distinct CDR3 sequences, about 53% seen once. Sample: blood. Receptors were obtained from a girl aged 5 to 17 with multiple sclerosis. Both conserved end residues are part of each CDR3. D genes are given only for firm matches. Part of the rows lack a size; the others show once, few, many or a class for expanded clones.

DNA	CDR3	V	J	D	size
TGCGCCAGCAGCTCCCGCCGGTGGAGCGGGGGTAACAATGAGCAGTTCTTC	CASSSRRWSGGNNEQFF	TRBV5-1	TRBJ2-1	TRBD2	NA
TGTGCCAGCAGTGATGCCGTTTGGGCTTTCTTT	CASSDAVWAFF	TRBV2	TRBJ1-1	NA	NA
TGTGCCAGCAGCCATCTCCTGGGGGGACAGATTACAGATACGCAGTATTTT	CASSHLLGGQITDTQYF	TRBV11-2	TRBJ2-3	NA	NA
TGTGCCAGCAGTTTTTCGGCAGGGGGAGGTCAGCCCCAGCATTTT	CASSFSAGGGQPQHF	TRBV12-3/TRBV12-4	TRBJ1-5	TRBD1	NA
TGTGCCAGCAGCACAACGAAGGGGGCCCACGAGCAGTACTTC	CASSTTKGAHEQYF	TRBV6-5	TRBJ2-7	TRBD1	few
TGCGCCAGCAGCCCGGACAGGTCCTACGAGCAGTACTTC	CASSPDRSYEQYF	TRBV5-1	TRBJ2-7	TRBD1	many
TGTGCCAGCAGCTTAGGGACAGGGGGCCGTTCATCCTACAATGAGCAGTTCTTC	CASSLGTGGRSSYNEQFF	TRBV7-9	TRBJ2-1	TRBD1	NA
TGTGCCAGCAGTTTAGCGCATACGTTCTCCTACGAGCAGTACTTC	CASSLAHTFSYEQYF	TRBV12-3/TRBV12-4	TRBJ2-7	NA	many
TGCGCCAGCAGCTTCCAGGGGGTAGGGACTGAAGCTTTCTTT	CASSFQGVGTEAFF	TRBV5-1	TRBJ1-1	TRBD1	NA
TGTGCCAGCAGTATCCGGACAGGGAGGTTGGGCACTGAAGCTTTCTTT	CASSIRTGRLGTEAFF	TRBV12-3/TRBV12-4	TRBJ1-1	TRBD1	NA
TGTGCCAGCAGTGAATTGGCGCTAGCGGGTATCCGGAATACGCAGTATTTT	CASSELALAGIRNTQYF	TRBV6-1	TRBJ2-3	TRBD2	once
TGCAGCGCCCTGGGACTAAACGGGCAGTACTTC	CSALGLNGQYF	TRBV29-1	TRBJ2-7	TRBD2	NA
TGCAGTGCCGCTAGAAGGACAGTCCTTAACTATGGCTACACCTTC	CSAARRTVLNYGYTF	TRBV20-1	TRBJ1-2	NA	many
TGTGCCAGCAGCGTGGAGAGTACCCCCGATACGCAGTATTTT	CASSVESTPDTQYF	TRBV9	TRBJ2-3	NA	NA
TGCAGTGCGAGTAGACAGGCAGGGGAGACCCAGTACTTC	CSASRQAGETQYF	TRBV20-1	TRBJ2-5	NA	NA
TGTGCCAGCAGCTTAACCGGACAGGGGATTAACAATGAGCAGTTCTTC	CASSLTGQGINNEQFF	TRBV7-3	TRBJ2-1	TRBD1	NA
TGCGCCAGCAGCCAAGTCGGGACAGGGGACTACGAGCAGTACTTC	CASSQVGTGDYEQYF	TRBV4-1	TRBJ2-7	TRBD1	few
TGCAGCGTTGAGAGGACTAGCGGAGTCATGGATACGCAGTATTTT	CSVERTSGVMDTQYF	TRBV29-1	TRBJ2-3	TRBD2	NA
TGTGCCAGCTCCCCCCCGCTAGCGGCTAGCACAGATACGCAGTATTTT	CASSPPLAASTDTQYF	TRBV18	TRBJ2-3	TRBD2	NA
TGCAGTCCCGACGGTAGCGGGGTCTTAAGCACAGATACGCAGTATTTT	CSPDGSGVLSTDTQYF	TRBV20-1	TRBJ2-3	TRBD2	NA
TGCAGCGTTCGGACCGCACTTTCCTATGGCTACACCTTC	CSVRTALSYGYTF	TRBV29-1	TRBJ1-2	NA	NA
TGTGCCAGCAGTGAAGGGGTGGGGAGCTCTGGGGCCAACGTCCTGACTTTC	CASSEGVGSSGANVLTF	TRBV6-1	TRBJ2-6	NA	few
TGTGCCAGCAGCTGGGACAGCGCGTCCTACGAGCAGTACTTC	CASSWDSASYEQYF	TRBV7-2	TRBJ2-7	TRBD1	NA
NA	CSVFRFGGGDYTF	TRBV29-1	TRBJ1-2	NA	few
TGCGCCAGCAGCTTGGCCGCACACCCCGGGAGGGTTTCCTACGAGCAGTACTTC	CASSLAAHPGRVSYEQYF	TRBV5-1	TRBJ2-7	TRBD2	NA
TGTGCCAGCAGTGAAGCGCTCGGGACGGAATCTAACTATGGCTACACCTTC	CASSEALGTESNYGYTF	TRBV6-1	TRBJ1-2	NA	few
TGTGCCAGCAGAGAAGGGACTAGCGTAGAGCAGTTCTTC	CASREGTSVEQFF	TRBV11-1	TRBJ2-1	TRBD2	NA
TGTGCCAGCAGCTTAGAGGTGCAGGGGGCGGGGCGGAAGTTCTTC	CASSLEVQGAGRKFF	TRBV7-2	TRBJ2-1	TRBD1	NA
TGTGCCAGCAGCGCCCGGCTTGGGGATGAAAAACTGTTTTTT	CASSARLGDEKLFF	TRBV9	TRBJ1-4	NA	few
TGCAGTGTCACACTAGCGGGGGAGCAAGAGACCCAGTACTTC	CSVTLAGEQETQYF	TRBV20-1	TRBJ2-5	TRBD2	NA